This T cell receptor (beta chain) was captured in a study of CD8 T cells in ankylosing spondylitis. This clonotype was seen a handful of times. The antigen remains unidentified. Using its own MiXCR run on the 5' RACE reads, TCRdb lists one record per CDR3 protein. The repertoire holds over 110,000 distinct CDR3 sequences, with roughly 8.8% as singletons. Study-level points and caveats: What appeared characteristic of ankylosing spondylitis blood was a TCR beta motif of under 10 highly homologous variants. Matched ankylosing spondylitis synovial fluid reportedly showed significant enrichment of disease-linked clones.

The source is a male donor with ankylosing spondylitis. What was sequenced was synovial fluid, either unsorted or a sorted T cell fraction (not recorded which).

The CDR3 spells CSAVQGMVQPQHF. In DNA form, the CDR3 reads TGCAGTGCTGTACAGGGTATGGTTCAGCCCCAGCATTTT. This rearrangement joins TRBV20-1 to TRBJ1-5; the D gene is possibly TRBD1 (6 bases). This CDR3 is built from 13 residues. Per the germline V gene, CDR1 is DFQATT and CDR2 is SNEGSKA (reference sequence). V gave up 5 bases and J gave up 6 bases, with 14 bases separating them.